The entry that follows covers one T cell receptor (beta chain) sequence. Trimming took 0 bases from V and 0 from J, leaving 3 bases between them. The CDR3 has 14 residues. CDR1 and CDR2 (germline): SGHAT, FQNNGV. This sample is part of a study of OX40 agonist ivuxolimab in advanced cancers. TCRdb keeps only in-frame clones here, not all; method: immunoSEQ multiplex PCR. The data hold tens of thousands of clones, with roughly 90% observed a single time. The genes are TRBV11-2 and TRBJ1-3; no reliable D call. The starting material was CD4+ or CD8+ T cells sorted from blood, obtained in a trial of the OX40 agonist ivuxolimab. This sequence originates from an adult with an advanced solid tumor such as melanoma, head and neck, liver or kidney cancer. The CDR3: CASSLESSGNTIYF. The CDR3, as DNA: TGTGCCAGCAGCTTAGAGAGCTCTGGAAACACCATATATTTT.